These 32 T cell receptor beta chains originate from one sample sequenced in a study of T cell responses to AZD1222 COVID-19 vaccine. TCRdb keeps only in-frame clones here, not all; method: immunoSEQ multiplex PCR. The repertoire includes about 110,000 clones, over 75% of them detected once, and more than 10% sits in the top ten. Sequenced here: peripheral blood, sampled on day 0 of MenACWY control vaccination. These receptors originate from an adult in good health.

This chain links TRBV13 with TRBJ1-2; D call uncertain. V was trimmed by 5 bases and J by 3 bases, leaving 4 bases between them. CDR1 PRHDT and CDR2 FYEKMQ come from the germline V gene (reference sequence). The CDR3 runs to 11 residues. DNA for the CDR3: TGTGCCAGCAGCCGAGACTATGGCTACACCTTC. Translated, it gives CASSRDYGYTF.

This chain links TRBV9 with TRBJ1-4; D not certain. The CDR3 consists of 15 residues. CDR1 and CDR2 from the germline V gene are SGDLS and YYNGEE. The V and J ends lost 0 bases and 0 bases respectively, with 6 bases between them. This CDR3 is CASSVGTATNEKLFF. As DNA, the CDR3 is TGTGCCAGCAGCGTAGGGACTGCAACTAATGAAAAACTGTTTTTT.

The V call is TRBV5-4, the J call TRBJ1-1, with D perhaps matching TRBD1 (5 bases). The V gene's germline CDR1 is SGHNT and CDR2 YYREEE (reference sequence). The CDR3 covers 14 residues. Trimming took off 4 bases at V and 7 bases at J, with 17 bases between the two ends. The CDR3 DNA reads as TGTGCCAGCAGCGTAGACAGTCAGGGCAATGAAGCTTTCTTT. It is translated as CASSVDSQGNEAFF.

The CDR3 bases are TGTGCCATCCGAGAGGGGGTGAACACTGAAGCTTTCTTT. Translating gives CAIREGVNTEAFF. The rearrangement uses TRBV10-3 and TRBJ1-1; tentative D call: TRBD1 (6 bases). The CDR3 spans 13 residues. Germline CDR1 is ENHRY and CDR2 is SYGVKD. The V end lost 8 bases, the J end lost 0 bases, and 10 bases lay between the germline ends.

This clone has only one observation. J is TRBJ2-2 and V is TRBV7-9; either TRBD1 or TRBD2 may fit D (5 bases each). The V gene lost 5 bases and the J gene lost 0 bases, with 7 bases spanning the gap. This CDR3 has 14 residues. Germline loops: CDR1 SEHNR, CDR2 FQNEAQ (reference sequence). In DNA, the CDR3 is TGTGCCAGCAGCAAGGGACCGAACACCGGGGAGCTGTTTTTT. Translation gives CASSKGPNTGELFF. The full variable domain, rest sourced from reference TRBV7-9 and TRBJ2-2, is DTGVSQNPRHKITKRGQNVTFRCDPISEHNRLYWYRQTLGQGPEFLTYFQNEAQLEKSRLLSDRFSAERPKGSFSTLEIQRTEQGDSAMYLCASSKGPNTGELFFGEGSRLTVL.

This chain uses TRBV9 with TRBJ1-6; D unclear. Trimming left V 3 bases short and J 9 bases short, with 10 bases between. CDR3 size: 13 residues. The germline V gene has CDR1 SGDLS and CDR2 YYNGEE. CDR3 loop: CASSEGGSSPLHF. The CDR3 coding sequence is TGTGCCAGCAGCGAGGGAGGAAGTTCACCCCTCCACTTT.

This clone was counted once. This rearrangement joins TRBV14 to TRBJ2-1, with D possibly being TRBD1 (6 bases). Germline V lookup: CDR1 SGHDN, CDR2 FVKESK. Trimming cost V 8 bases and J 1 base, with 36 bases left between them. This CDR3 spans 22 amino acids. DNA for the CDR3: TGTGCCAGCGCGCCGTGGGGCGACAAACGGACAGCCACAAAACTTTCCTACAATGAGCAGTTCTTC. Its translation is CASAPWGDKRTATKLSYNEQFF.

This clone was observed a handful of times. CDR3 residues: CASSFRRTRDNEQFF. For the CDR3, the DNA is TGTGCCAGCAGTTTTAGGAGGACCAGGGACAATGAGCAGTTCTTC. The genes are TRBV27 and TRBJ2-1; D is perhaps TRBD1 or TRBD2 (5 bases each). Trimming took 3 bases from V and 5 from J, leaving 14 bases between them. The CDR3 length is 15 residues. From germline, CDR1 is MNHEY and CDR2 SMNVEV (reference sequence).

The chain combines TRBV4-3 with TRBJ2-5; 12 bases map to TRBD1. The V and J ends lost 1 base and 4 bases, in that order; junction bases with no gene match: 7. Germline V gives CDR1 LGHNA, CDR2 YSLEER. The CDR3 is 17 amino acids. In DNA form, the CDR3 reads TGCGCCAGCAGCCAAGGGGGTGGGACAGGGGGCCCAGAGACCCAGTACTTC. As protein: CASSQGGGTGGPETQYF.

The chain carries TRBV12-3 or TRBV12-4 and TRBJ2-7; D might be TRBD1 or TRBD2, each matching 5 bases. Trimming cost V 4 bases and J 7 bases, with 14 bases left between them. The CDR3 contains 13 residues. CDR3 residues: CASSSGAEREQYF. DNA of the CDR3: TGTGCCAGCAGTTCCGGGGCCGAACGTGAGCAGTACTTC.

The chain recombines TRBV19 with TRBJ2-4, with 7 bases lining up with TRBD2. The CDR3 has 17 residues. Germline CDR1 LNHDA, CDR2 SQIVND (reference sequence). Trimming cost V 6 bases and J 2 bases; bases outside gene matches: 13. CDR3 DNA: TGTGCCAGTAGCCCCCCACGGGGGGATATGACCAAAAACATTCAGTACTTC. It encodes CASSPPRGDMTKNIQYF. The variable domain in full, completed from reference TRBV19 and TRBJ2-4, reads DGGITQSPKYLFRKEGQNVTLSCEQNLNHDAMYWYRQDPGQGLRLIYYSQIVNDFQKGDIAEGYSVSREKKESFPLTVTSAQKNPTAFYLCASSPPRGDMTKNIQYFGAGTRLSVL.

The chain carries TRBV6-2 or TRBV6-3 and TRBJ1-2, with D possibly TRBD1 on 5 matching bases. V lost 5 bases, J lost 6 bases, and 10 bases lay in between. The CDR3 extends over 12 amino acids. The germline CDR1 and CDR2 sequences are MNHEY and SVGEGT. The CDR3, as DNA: TGTGCCAGCAGTAATCAGGGTAATGGCTACACCTTC. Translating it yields CASSNQGNGYTF.

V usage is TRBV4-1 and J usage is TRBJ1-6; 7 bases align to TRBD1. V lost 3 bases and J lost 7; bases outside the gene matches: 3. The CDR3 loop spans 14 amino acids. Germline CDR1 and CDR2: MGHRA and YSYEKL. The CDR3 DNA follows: TGCGCCAGCAGCCACCGGGACAGAAATTCACCCCTCCACTTT. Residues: CASSHRDRNSPLHF.

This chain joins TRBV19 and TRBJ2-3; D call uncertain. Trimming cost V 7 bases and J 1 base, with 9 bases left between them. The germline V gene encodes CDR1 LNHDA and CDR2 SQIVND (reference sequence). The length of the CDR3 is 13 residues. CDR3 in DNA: TGTGCCAGTACTCGCCAGGGCACAGATACGCAGTATTTT. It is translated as CASTRQGTDTQYF.

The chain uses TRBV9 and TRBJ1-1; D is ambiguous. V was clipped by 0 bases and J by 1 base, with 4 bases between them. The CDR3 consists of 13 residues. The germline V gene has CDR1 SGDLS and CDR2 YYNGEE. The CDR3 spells CASSVGRNTEAFF. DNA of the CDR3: TGTGCCAGCAGCGTAGGCAGGAACACTGAAGCTTTCTTT.

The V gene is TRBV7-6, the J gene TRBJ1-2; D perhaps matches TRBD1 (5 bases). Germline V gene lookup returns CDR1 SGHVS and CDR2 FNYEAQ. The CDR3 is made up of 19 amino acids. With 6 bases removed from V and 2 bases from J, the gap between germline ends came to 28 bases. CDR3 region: CASRPLSKGSGTDNYGYTF. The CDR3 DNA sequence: TGTGCCAGCAGGCCACTGAGTAAGGGCTCGGGGACCGACAACTATGGCTACACCTTC.

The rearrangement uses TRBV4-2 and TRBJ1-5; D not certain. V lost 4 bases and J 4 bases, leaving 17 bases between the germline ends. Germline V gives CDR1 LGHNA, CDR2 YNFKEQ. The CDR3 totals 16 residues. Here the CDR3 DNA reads TGTGCCAGCAGCCTAGCCGCACCGAGGCCGAATCAGCCCCAGCATTTT. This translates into CASSLAAPRPNQPQHF.

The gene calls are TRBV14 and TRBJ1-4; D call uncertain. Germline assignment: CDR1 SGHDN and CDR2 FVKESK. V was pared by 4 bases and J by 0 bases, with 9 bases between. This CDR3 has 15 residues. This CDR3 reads CASSPTLATNEKLFF. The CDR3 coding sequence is TGTGCCAGCAGCCCGACCCTCGCAACTAATGAAAAACTGTTTTTT.

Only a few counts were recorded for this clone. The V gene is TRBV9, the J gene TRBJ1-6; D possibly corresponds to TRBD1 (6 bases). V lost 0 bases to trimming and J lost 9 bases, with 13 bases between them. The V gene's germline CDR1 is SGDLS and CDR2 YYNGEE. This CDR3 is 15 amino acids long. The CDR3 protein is CASSVGTGPGSPLHF. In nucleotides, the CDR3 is TGTGCCAGCAGCGTAGGTACAGGGCCCGGTTCACCCCTCCACTTT.

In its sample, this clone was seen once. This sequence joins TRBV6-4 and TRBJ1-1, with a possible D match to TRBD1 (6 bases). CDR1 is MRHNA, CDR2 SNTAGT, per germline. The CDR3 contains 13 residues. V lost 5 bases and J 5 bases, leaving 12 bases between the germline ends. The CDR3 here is CASSPQGETEAFF. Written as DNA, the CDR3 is TGTGCCAGCAGTCCACAGGGAGAGACTGAAGCTTTCTTT.

Written as DNA, the CDR3 is TGTGCCACCAGCACCGAGCGGGGTGGGCAAGAGACCCAGTACTTC. This codes for CATSTERGGQETQYF. The chain has TRBV15 and TRBJ2-5, with TRBD2 identical over 7 bases. CDR1 and CDR2 from the germline V gene are LNHNV and YYDKDF (reference sequence). The CDR3 runs 15 residues. J gave up 2 bases and V 4 bases, and 7 bases lay outside the gene matches. Based on the CDR3 plus reference TRBV15 and TRBJ2-5, the full variable domain is DAMVIQNPRYQVTQFGKPVTLSCSQTLNHNVMYWYQQKSSQAPKLLFHYYDKDFNNEADTPDNFQSRRPNTSFCFLDIRSPGLGDTAMYLCATSTERGGQETQYFGPGTRLLVL.

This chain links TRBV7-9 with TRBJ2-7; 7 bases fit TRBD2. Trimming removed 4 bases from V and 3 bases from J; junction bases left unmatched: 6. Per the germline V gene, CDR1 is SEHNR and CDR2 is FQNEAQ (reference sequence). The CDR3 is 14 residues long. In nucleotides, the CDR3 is TGTGCCAGCAGCTCACGGGGGGTCCGCTACGAGCAGTACTTC. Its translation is CASSSRGVRYEQYF. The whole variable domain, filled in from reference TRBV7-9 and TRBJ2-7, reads DTGVSQNPRHKITKRGQNVTFRCDPISEHNRLYWYRQTLGQGPEFLTYFQNEAQLEKSRLLSDRFSAERPKGSFSTLEIQRTEQGDSAMYLCASSSRGVRYEQYFGPGTRLTVT.

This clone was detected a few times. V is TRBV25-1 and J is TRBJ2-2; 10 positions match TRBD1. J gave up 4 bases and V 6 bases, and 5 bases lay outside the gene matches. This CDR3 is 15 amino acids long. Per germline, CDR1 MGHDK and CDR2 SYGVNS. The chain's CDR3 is CASRGTGDFTGELFF. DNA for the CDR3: TGTGCCAGCAGGGGGACAGGGGACTTCACCGGGGAGCTGTTTTTT.

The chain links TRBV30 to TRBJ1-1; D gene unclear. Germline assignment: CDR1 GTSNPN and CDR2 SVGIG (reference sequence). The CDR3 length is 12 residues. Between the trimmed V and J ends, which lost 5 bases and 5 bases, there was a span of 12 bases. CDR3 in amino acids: CAWGPLGTEAFF. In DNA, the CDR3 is TGTGCCTGGGGTCCCCTCGGAACTGAAGCTTTCTTT.

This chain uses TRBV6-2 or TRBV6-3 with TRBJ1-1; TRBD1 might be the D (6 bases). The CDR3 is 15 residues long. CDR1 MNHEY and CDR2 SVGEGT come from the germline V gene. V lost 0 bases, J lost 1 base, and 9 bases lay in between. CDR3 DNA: TGTGCCAGCAGTTACTCGGGGGCCGCGAACACTGAAGCTTTCTTT. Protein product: CASSYSGAANTEAFF.

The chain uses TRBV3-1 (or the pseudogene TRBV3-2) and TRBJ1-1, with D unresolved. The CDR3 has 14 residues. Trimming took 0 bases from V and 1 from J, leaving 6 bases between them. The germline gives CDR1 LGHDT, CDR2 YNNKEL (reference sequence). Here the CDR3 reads CASSQDMWNTEAFF. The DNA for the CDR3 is TGTGCCAGCAGCCAAGATATGTGGAACACTGAAGCTTTCTTT.

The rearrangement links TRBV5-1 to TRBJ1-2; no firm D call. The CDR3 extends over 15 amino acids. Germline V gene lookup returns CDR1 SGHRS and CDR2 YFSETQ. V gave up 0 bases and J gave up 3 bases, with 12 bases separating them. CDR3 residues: CASSLGGPADYGYTF. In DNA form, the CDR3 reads TGCGCCAGCAGCTTGGGAGGGCCCGCGGACTATGGCTACACCTTC.

The chain's CDR3 is CAWRRAASNYGYTF. For the CDR3, the DNA is TGTGCCTGGAGGAGGGCAGCTTCTAACTATGGCTACACCTTC. The chain joins TRBV30 to TRBJ1-2; D is ambiguous. The germline V gene encodes CDR1 GTSNPN and CDR2 SVGIG (reference sequence). This CDR3 is 14 amino acids long. Trimming pared 3 bases from V and 0 bases from J, leaving 11 bases between. Full variable domain (outside the CDR3, taken from reference TRBV30 and TRBJ1-2): SQTIHQWPATLVQPVGSPLSLECTVEGTSNPNLYWYRQAAGRGLQLLFYSVGIGQISSEVPQNLSASRPQDRQFILSSKKLLLSDSGFYLCAWRRAASNYGYTFGSGTRLTVV.

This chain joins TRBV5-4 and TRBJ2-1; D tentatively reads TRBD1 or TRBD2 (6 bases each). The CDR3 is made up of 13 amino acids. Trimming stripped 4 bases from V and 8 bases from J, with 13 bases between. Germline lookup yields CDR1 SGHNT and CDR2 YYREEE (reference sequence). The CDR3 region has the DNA TGTGCCAGCAGCGCGGACTACAGGGATGAGCAGTTCTTC. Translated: CASSADYRDEQFF. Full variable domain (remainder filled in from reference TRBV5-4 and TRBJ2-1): ETGVTQSPTHLIKTRGQQVTLRCSSQSGHNTVSWYQQALGQGPQFIFQYYREEENGRGNFPPRFSGLQFPNYSSELNVNALELDDSALYLCASSADYRDEQFFGPGTRLTVL.

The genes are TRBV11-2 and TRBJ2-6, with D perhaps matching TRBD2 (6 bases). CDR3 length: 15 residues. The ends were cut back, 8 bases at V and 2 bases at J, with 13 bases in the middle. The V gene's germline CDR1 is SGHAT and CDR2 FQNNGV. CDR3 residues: CASRGIRAGANVLTF. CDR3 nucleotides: TGTGCCAGCCGGGGGATCAGGGCTGGGGCCAACGTCCTGACTTTC.

The CDR3 region is CASSVGRGLSPLHF. CDR3 coding DNA: TGTGCCAGCAGTGTGGGCAGGGGCCTCTCACCCCTCCACTTT. V and J are TRBV2 and TRBJ1-6; maybe TRBD1 (6 bases). Germline lookup yields CDR1 SNHLY and CDR2 FYNNEI. The V end lost 4 bases, the J end lost 10 bases, and 14 bases lay between the germline ends. This CDR3 is built from 14 residues.

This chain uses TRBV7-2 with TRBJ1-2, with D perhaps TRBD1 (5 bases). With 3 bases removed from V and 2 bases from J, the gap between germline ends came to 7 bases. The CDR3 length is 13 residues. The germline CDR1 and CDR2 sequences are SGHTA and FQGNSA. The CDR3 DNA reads TGTGCCAGCAGCTTTGGGGGGAACTATGGCTACACCTTC. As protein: CASSFGGNYGYTF.